This TCR beta chain was identified during a study of shared clonotypes between healthy human individuals. The V end lost 5 bases, the J end lost 0 bases, and 17 bases lay between the germline ends. CDR1 is SGHVS, CDR2 FQNEAQ, per germline. The CDR3 runs 16 residues. Assay: immunoSEQ multiplex PCR; the TCRdb copy retains only in-frame clones and omits some. Here the sample spans about 680,000 clones, around 72% being singletons. The sequenced sample consisted of memory CD4+ T cells sorted from blood. The subset here: CD45RA-negative fraction. The chain has TRBV7-8 and TRBJ2-7; D gene ambiguous. The sequence was obtained from a woman aged 30 to 39 in good health. The CDR3 sequence is CASSLIPLPSSYEQYF. In nucleotides, the CDR3 is TGTGCCAGCAGCCTAATCCCCCTACCCAGCTCCTACGAGCAGTACTTC. The full variable domain, rest sourced from reference TRBV7-8 and TRBJ2-7, is GAGVSQSPRYKVAKRGQDVALRCDPISGHVSLFWYQQALGQGPEFLTYFQNEAQLDKSGLPSDRFFAERPEGSVSTLKIQRTQQEDSAVYLCASSLIPLPSSYEQYFGPGTRLTVT.